This T cell receptor (beta chain) is from a study of Ad26.COV2.S vaccination and SARS-CoV-2 variants (dated by TCRdb to about 2021). About the full investigation: Donors in the vaccine arm were drawn from COV1001, a phase I-IIa trial of Ad26.COV2.S in healthy adults that was multicentre, randomized, double-blind and placebo-controlled. Ad26.COV2.S was administered intramuscularly at 5 x 10^10 or 1 x 10^11 viral particles, either as a single shot or as two shots given 56 days apart. TCRbeta repertoire sequencing served as the tool for gauging how specific and how broad the SARS-CoV-2-reactive T cell receptors were following Ad26.COV2.S vaccination. A total of around 32 samples were included in the TCR-sequenced set, comprising around 19 Ad26.COV2.S vaccine recipients, 5 placebo recipients and 8 SARS-CoV-2 convalescent individuals. Trial participants were randomized into five groups of five, in which low-dose or high-dose Ad26.COV2.S was given once or twice, or placebo was given on both occasions. Blinding of investigators to trial group allocation was maintained during experiments and outcome assessment. Overall study outcomes, separate from this receptor: Comparing responses between vaccine doses or regimens was not something the study was powered to do. According to the authors, total T cell responses may have been underestimated by the TCR breadth and depth analyses. After vaccination, spike-specific CD8+ and CD4+ T cell responses were reported to show substantial breadth. Ad26.COV2.S recipients had higher spike-specific TCR breadth than placebo recipients (P = 0.0014). Non-spike TCR breadth was comparable between vaccine and placebo recipients, consistent with the vaccine containing only spike.

Notes on this clone: Its antigen remains unidentified. The sample holds no much larger clone one base away, and base qualities are not on file.

Looking up the germline V gene yields CDR1 SGHNT and CDR2 YENEEA. V gives up 0 bases and J gives up 4 bases, and the segment between their germline ends measures 9 bases. Its CDR3 holds 15 amino acids, cysteine through phenylalanine. The only DNA kept is the CDR3, 45 bases in frame from the first base. The immunoSEQ Assay was the method used to sequence TCRbeta CDR3 regions. After extraction, genomic DNA underwent amplification by bias-controlled multiplex PCR, followed by high-throughput sequencing. The source study handled its data this way. Collapsing and filtering of sequences were performed to quantify the absolute abundance of each unique TCRbeta CDR3 region. T cell fraction was estimated by normalizing TCRbeta template counts to usable DNA, which was measured by amplifying reference genes present in all nucleated cells. Repertoire TCRs were annotated as SARS-CoV-2-specific when V gene, CDR3 amino acid sequence and J gene were exactly matched to a known reactive TCR set. The reference SARS-CoV-2 TCR set came from MIRA and was filtered for enrichment in COVID-19-positive ImmuneCODE repertoires, removing public or cross-reactive TCRs. Using the MIRA antigens, annotated TCRs were further analysed by specific ORF or by position within an ORF. Depth was the summed frequency of annotated unique rearrangements, while breadth was defined as annotated unique rearrangements over total unique productive rearrangements. Two-sided Wilcoxon rank-sum tests were applied when comparing TCR breadth between groups. In TCRdb, the immuneACCESS table is reduced to in-frame sequences with V and J assigned. These tables do not hold every clone; where another copy was compared, an unresolved V gene accounts for under half, and the others remain unexplained. V and J calls and clone size come straight from that table; D and trimming were deduced from the DNA. The sample has roughly 420,000 clones on record, 89% of them singletons. In total, the top ten clones hold about 2.4% of the sample.

The treatment or condition label, read with the paper, signifies: some 20 received Ad26.COV2.S at low or high dose, single or two shots; 5 received placebo; per-sample allocation not given. For vaccine and placebo recipients, repertoires were sequenced using samples collected on day 63 after the first injection. In Cohort 1b, around 23 adults aged 18-55 years were enrolled at a single site in Boston, USA, between 29 July and 7 August 2020. Ad26.COV2.S consisted of a replication-incompetent adenovirus type 26 vector by which a prefusion-stabilized SARS-CoV-2 spike protein from the original Wuhan strain was expressed.

The chain is made from TRBV11-3 and TRBJ2-2, with TRBD2 perhaps the D gene, on 5 matching bases. The clonotype was recovered from a person aged 18-65 years who received the Ad26.COV2.S COVID-19 vaccine or a placebo. Sequencing was performed on peripheral blood, taken in a trial of Ad26.COV2.S vaccine versus placebo. The DNA sequence is given as TGTGCCAGCAGCTTAGACGGACTTCTCACCGGGGAGCTGTTTTTT. The translation is CASSLDGLLTGELFF. When the CDR3 is completed using the reference TRBV11-3 and TRBJ2-2 genes on either side, the full variable domain is EAGVVQSPRYKIIEKKQPVAFWCNPISGHNTLYWYLQNLGQGPELLIRYENEEAVDDSQLPKDRFSAERLKGVDSTLKIQPAELGDSAVYLCASSLDGLLTGELFFGEGSRLTVL.